This T cell receptor beta chain derives from a study of cytomegalovirus exposure and HLA in healthy donors. Points on this clone: Its antigen remains unidentified.

The CDR3 is made up of 14 amino acids. V shed 4 bases and J shed 0 bases, with 9 bases lying between them. Germline-derived CDR1 and CDR2 are SGHAT and FQNNGV. In the PCR, 60 Vbeta and 13 Jbeta primers were used. Sequenced by immunoSEQ multiplex PCR; TCRdb stores in-frame clones only, minus some. Among about 94,000 clones listed, about four fifths were seen once. Study-wide results and limits: Diagnosis of cytomegalovirus status made by the classifier reportedly showed high specificity and sensitivity. In a later analysis, donors in an Asian-associated ancestry cluster reportedly had fewer N-insertions in productive TCRs than the cohort mean.

The source material was PBMCs. The rearrangement links TRBV11-2 to TRBJ2-5; D call uncertain. The origin of this receptor is a woman in her thirties or forties in good health and CMV-seronegative. For the CDR3, the DNA is TGTGCCAGCAGCTCAGACCCGTACCAAGAGACCCAGTACTTC. Translated: CASSSDPYQETQYF.